In this sample, the clone carrying this T cell receptor (beta chain) turned up a few times. No antigen is known for it. Germline V CDR1 and CDR2: MNHNY, SVGAGI (reference sequence). This CDR3 spans 16 amino acids. J lost 0 bases, V lost 6 bases, and 7 bases had no gene match. This entry belongs to a study of blood T cells in healthy people across ages. Study-wide results and limits: Naive and antigen-experienced cells could not be conclusively compared, given unsorted PBMCs. Naive CD4+ cells and diversity were both higher in long-lived donors than in aged donors.

Together with a sample-barcoded 5' primer, a J-beta primer mix was included in a second PCR lasting roughly 6 to 12 cycles. TCRdb passed the 5' RACE reads through MiXCR, listing each CDR3 protein once. The sample includes some 890,000 distinct CDR3 sequences, 25% to 35% of them seen just once. The sample was also reused in another study, on T cells of mothers and their children. That publication notes: For the second PCR, the M1S primer put in sample barcodes and 2-4 random nucleotides.

The receptor was isolated from a woman between 40 and 55 years old in good health. The specimen sequenced was blood. This chain uses TRBV6-6 with TRBJ1-1; TRBD1 agrees at 10 bases. The CDR3: CASRPRDRGMNTEAFF. The CDR3 coding sequence is TGTGCCAGCAGACCCAGGGACAGGGGAATGAACACTGAAGCTTTCTTT.